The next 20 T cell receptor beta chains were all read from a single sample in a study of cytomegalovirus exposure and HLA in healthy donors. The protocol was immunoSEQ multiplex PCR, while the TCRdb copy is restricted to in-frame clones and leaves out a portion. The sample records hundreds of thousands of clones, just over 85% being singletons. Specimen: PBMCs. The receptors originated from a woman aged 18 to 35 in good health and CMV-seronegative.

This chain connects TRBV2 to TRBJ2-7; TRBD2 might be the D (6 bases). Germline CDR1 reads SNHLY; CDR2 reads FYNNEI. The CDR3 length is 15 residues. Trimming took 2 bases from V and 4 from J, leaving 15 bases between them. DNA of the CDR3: TGTGCCAGCAGTGAAACTCGCGGGGACTTTTACGAGCAGTACTTC. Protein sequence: CASSETRGDFYEQYF. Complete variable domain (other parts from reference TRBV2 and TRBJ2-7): EPEVTQTPSHQVTQMGQEVILRCVPISNHLYFYWYRQILGQKVEFLVSFYNNEISEKSEIFDDQFSVERPDGSNFTLKIRSTKLEDSAMYFCASSETRGDFYEQYFGPGTRLTVT.

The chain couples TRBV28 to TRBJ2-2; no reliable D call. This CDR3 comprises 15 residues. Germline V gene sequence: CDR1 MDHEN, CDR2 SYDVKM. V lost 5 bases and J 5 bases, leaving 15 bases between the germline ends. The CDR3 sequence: CASSPLVSATGELFF. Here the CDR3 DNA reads TGTGCCAGCAGTCCCCTAGTTTCCGCGACCGGGGAGCTGTTTTTT.

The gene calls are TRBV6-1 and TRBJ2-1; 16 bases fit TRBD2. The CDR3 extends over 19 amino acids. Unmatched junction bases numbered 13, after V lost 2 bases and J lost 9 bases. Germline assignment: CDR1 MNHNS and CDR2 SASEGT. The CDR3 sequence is CASSERAVMGLAGGGEQFF. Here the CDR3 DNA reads TGTGCCAGCAGTGAAAGGGCCGTCATGGGACTAGCGGGGGGGGGTGAGCAGTTCTTC.

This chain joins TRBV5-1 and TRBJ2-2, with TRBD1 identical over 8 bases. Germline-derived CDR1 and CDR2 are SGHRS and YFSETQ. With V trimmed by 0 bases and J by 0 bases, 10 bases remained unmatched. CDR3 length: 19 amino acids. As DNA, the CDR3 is TGCGCCAGCAGCTTGGCCGGGACAGGCGTCCTCGCGAACACCGGGGAGCTGTTTTTT. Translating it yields CASSLAGTGVLANTGELFF.

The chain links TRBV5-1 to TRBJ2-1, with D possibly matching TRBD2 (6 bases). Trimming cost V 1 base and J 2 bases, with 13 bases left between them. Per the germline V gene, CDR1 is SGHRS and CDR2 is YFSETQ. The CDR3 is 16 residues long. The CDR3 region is CASSLTTGGTYNEQFF. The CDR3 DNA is TGCGCCAGCAGCTTGACGACCGGGGGAACCTACAATGAGCAGTTCTTC.

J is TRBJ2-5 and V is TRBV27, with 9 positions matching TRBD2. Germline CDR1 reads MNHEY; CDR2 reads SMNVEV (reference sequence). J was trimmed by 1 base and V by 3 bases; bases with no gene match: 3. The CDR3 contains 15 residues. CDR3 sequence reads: CASSLRRGGQETQYF. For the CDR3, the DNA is TGTGCCAGCAGTTTGCGGCGGGGGGGCCAAGAGACCCAGTACTTC.

Here the CDR3 DNA reads TGCGCCAGCAGTGAGCCGGGAGCCGGGGAGCTGTTTTTT. Its translation: CASSEPGAGELFF. This chain joins TRBV10-1 and TRBJ2-2; D is possibly TRBD2 (6 bases). Germline values: CDR1 WNHNN, CDR2 SYGVQD (reference sequence). V was trimmed by 2 bases and J by 6 bases, leaving 7 bases between them. The CDR3 is 13 amino acids.

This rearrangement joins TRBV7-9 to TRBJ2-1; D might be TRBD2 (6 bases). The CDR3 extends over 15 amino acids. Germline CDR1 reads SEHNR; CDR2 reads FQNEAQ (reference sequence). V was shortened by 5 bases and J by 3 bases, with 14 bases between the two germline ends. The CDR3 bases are TGTGCCAGCAGCCCGCGGGAAGGGTACTACAATGAGCAGTTCTTC. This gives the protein CASSPREGYYNEQFF.

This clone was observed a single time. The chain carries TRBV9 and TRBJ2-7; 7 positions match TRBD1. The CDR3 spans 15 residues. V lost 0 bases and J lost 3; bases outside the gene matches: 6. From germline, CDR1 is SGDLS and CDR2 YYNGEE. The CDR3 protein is CASSVGQGGNYEQYF. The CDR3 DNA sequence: TGTGCCAGCAGCGTAGGACAGGGCGGTAACTACGAGCAGTACTTC.

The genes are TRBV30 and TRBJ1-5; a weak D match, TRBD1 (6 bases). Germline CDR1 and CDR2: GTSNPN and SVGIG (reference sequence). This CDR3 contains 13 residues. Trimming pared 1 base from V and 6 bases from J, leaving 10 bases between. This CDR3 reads CAWSAQGSQPQHF. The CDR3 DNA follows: TGTGCCTGGAGTGCACAGGGAAGTCAGCCCCAGCATTTT.

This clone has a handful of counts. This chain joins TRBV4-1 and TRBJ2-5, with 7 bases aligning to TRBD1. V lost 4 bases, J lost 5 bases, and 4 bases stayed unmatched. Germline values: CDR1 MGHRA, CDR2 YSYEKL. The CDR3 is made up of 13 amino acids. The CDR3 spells CASSRLQGETQYF. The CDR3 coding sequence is TGCGCCAGCAGCCGCCTACAGGGGGAGACCCAGTACTTC.

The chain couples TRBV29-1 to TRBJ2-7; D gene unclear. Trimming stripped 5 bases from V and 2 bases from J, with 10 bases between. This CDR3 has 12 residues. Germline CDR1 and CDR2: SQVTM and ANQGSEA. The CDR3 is CSVTDTAYEQYF. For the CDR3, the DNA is TGCAGCGTTACTGACACCGCCTACGAGCAGTACTTC.

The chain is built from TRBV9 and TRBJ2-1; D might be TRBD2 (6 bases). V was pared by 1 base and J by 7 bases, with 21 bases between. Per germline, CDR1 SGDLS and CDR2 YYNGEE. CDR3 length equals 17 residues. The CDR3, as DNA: TGTGCCAGCAGCGTAAGACCCTATGGCGGGAACGGGAATGAGCAGTTCTTC. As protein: CASSVRPYGGNGNEQFF.

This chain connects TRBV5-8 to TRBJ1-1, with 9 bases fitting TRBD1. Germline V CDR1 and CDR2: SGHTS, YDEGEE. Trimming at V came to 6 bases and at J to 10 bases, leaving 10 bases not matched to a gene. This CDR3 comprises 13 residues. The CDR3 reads CASNRDRAKGAFF. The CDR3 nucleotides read TGTGCCAGCAACCGGGACAGGGCAAAGGGAGCTTTCTTT.

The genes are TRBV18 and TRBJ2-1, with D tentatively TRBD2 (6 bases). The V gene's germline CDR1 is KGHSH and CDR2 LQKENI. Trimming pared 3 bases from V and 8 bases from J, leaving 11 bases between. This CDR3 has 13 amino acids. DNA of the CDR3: TGTGCCAGCTCACCGATTTGGGGGGATGAGCAGTTCTTC. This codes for CASSPIWGDEQFF.

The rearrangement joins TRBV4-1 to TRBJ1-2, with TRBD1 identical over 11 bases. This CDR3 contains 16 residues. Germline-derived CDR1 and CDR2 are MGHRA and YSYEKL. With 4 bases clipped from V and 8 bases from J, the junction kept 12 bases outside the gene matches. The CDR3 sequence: CASSPRESGTGGGYTF. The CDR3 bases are TGCGCCAGCAGCCCCCGAGAATCCGGGACAGGGGGAGGCTACACCTTC.

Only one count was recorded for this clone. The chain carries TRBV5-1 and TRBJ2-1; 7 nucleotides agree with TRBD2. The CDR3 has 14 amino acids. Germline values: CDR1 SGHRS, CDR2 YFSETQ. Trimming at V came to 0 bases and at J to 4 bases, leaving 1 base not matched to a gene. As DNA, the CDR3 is TGCGCCAGCAGCTTGGGCGGGGGATACAATGAGCAGTTCTTC. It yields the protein CASSLGGGYNEQFF. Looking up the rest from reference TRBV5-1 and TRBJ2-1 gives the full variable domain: KAGVTQTPRYLIKTRGQQVTLSCSPISGHRSVSWYQQTPGQGLQFLFEYFSETQRNKGNFPGRFSGRQFSNSRSEMNVSTLELGDSALYLCASSLGGGYNEQFFGPGTRLTVL.

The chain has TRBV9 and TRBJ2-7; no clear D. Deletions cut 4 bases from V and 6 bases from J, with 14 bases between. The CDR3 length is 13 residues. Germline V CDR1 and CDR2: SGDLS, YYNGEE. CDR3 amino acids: CASSPTPPGEQYF. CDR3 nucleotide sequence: TGTGCCAGCAGCCCCACTCCCCCGGGCGAGCAGTACTTC.

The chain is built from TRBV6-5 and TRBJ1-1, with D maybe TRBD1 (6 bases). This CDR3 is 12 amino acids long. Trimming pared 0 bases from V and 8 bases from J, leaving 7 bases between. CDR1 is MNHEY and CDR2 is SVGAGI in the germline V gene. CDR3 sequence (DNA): TGTGCCAGCAGTTACTCCAGGGGAGAAGCTTTCTTT. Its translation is CASSYSRGEAFF.

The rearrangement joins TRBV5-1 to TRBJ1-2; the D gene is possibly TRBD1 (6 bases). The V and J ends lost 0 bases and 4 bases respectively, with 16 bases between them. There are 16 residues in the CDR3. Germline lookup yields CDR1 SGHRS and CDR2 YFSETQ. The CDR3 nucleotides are TGCGCCAGCAGCTTGGTGGAAGGGGGTTATGGCTATGGCTACACCTTC. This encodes CASSLVEGGYGYGYTF.